The 9 T cell receptor beta chains below all came from one sample that was sequenced in a study of T-cell memory formation after mild COVID-19. TCRdb redid the calling of the 5' RACE reads with MiXCR, one entry per CDR3 protein. Here the sample spans around 190,000 distinct CDR3 sequences, approximately 17% being singletons. The sequencing input was PBMCs or a T cell subset sorted from them (not recorded which). All receptors derive from a man younger than 35 who had mild COVID-19 (a few samples of this study predate the infection). Cell type and time point are not known.

The CDR3 is CASSPRGQGASYEQYF. The CDR3 nucleotides are TGCGCCAGCAGCCCACGGGGACAGGGGGCATCCTACGAGCAGTACTTC. This chain links TRBV5-1 with TRBJ2-7; 12 nucleotides line up with TRBD1. V lost 4 bases and J lost 1; bases outside the gene matches: 6. This CDR3 has 16 residues. CDR1 is SGHRS, CDR2 YFSETQ, per germline.

This rearrangement joins TRBV5-1 to TRBJ1-1; 7 bases align to TRBD1. V was pared by 2 bases and J by 8 bases, with 9 bases of the junction left unmatched. CDR1 is SGHRS, CDR2 YFSETQ, per germline. The CDR3 length is 14 residues. DNA of the CDR3: TGCGCCAGCAGCTTAAACGACAGGGCCCTGGAAGCTTTCTTT. Translating gives CASSLNDRALEAFF.

This clonotype occurred a few times. This chain connects TRBV20-1 to TRBJ2-1; 9 positions agree with TRBD2. In germline, CDR1 is DFQATT, CDR2 SNEGSKA (reference sequence). Trimming cost V 0 bases and J 8 bases; bases outside gene matches: 8. The CDR3 is made up of 15 amino acids. The chain's CDR3 is CSARDILAGFDEQFF. Written as DNA, the CDR3 is TGCAGTGCTAGAGACATACTAGCGGGTTTCGATGAGCAGTTCTTC.

This clonotype was counted between two and nine times. The chain recombines TRBV2 with TRBJ2-5, with 8 positions matching TRBD2. The junction had 15 bases not matched to a gene; V was cut back by 8 bases and J by 4 bases. The CDR3 covers 16 residues. Germline CDR1 reads SNHLY; CDR2 reads FYNNEI. DNA of the CDR3: TGTGCCAGCGGTCACAGCGCGGGGGGCCGGGGAGAGACCCAGTACTTC. Translation gives CASGHSAGGRGETQYF. Using reference TRBV2 and TRBJ2-5 for the parts outside the CDR3, the full variable domain is EPEVTQTPSHQVTQMGQEVILRCVPISNHLYFYWYRQILGQKVEFLVSFYNNEISEKSEIFDDQFSVERPDGSNFTLKIRSTKLEDSAMYFCASGHSAGGRGETQYFGPGTRLLVL.

The chain recombines TRBV20-1 with TRBJ2-3; D may be TRBD1 (5 bases). Germline CDR1 and CDR2: DFQATT and SNEGSKA (reference sequence). Trimming cost V 0 bases and J 0 bases, with 10 bases left between them. The CDR3 has 15 residues. CDR3 in amino acids: CSARDPRASTDTQYF. CDR3 DNA: TGCAGTGCTAGAGATCCCAGGGCTAGCACAGATACGCAGTATTTT.

The sample holds many counts of this clonotype. The chain combines TRBV7-9 with TRBJ2-2; unclear D gene. V was cut by 5 bases and J by 5 bases, with 9 bases left in between. CDR3 length: 13 residues. Per the germline V gene, CDR1 is SEHNR and CDR2 is FQNEAQ (reference sequence). CDR3 DNA sequence: TGTGCCAGCAGCCTGCAAGGAACCGGGGAGCTGTTTTTT. Its translation: CASSLQGTGELFF.

The chain links TRBV12-3 or TRBV12-4 to TRBJ1-1; D unclear. The CDR3 extends over 13 amino acids. Trimming removed 6 bases at V and 0 bases at J, with 8 bases between. The CDR3 loop is CASRVPLNTEAFF. The CDR3 DNA reads TGTGCCAGCAGGGTCCCATTGAACACTGAAGCTTTCTTT.

This clonotype has a handful of counts. This sequence joins TRBV6-5 and TRBJ2-3, with 11 nucleotides matching TRBD2. V was pared by 6 bases and J by 4 bases, with 9 bases of the junction left unmatched. This CDR3 contains 16 residues. Germline V gene sequence: CDR1 MNHEY, CDR2 SVGAGI. The CDR3 DNA follows: TGTGCCAGCAGCGTAACGACTAGCGGGGACCCAGATACGCAGTATTTT. Residues: CASSVTTSGDPDTQYF.

The chain employs TRBV15 and TRBJ2-2; 11 nucleotides align to TRBD2. V lost 3 bases, J lost 6 bases, and 3 bases stayed unmatched. The CDR3 has 15 amino acids. Germline V CDR1 and CDR2: LNHNV, YYDKDF (reference sequence). CDR3 DNA: TGTGCCACCAGCAGGCGGACTAGCGGGTCCGGGGAGCTGTTTTTT. Translated: CATSRRTSGSGELFF.